Each of the 10 T cell receptor beta chains below was sequenced from the same sample in a study of blood T cell repertoires in COVID-19. Some clones are missing from TCRdb's copy, which holds only in-frame ones; the method was immunoSEQ multiplex PCR. The sample has about 55,000 clones, approximately 90% seen once; the top ten hold 12% to 15%. Sequenced sample: peripheral blood. The receptor set was obtained from a man in his 70s with acute or convalescent COVID-19.

This chain uses TRBV7-2 with TRBJ2-2; tentative D call: TRBD2 (5 bases). Germline values: CDR1 SGHTA, CDR2 FQGNSA. The germline V and J ends were trimmed by 5 bases and 1 base, with 14 bases remaining between them. The CDR3 loop spans 16 amino acids. Written as DNA, the CDR3 is TGTGCCAGCAGCCTAAATGGCGGGCAGAACACCGGGGAGCTGTTTTTT. Translated: CASSLNGGQNTGELFF.

The rearrangement links TRBV9 to TRBJ2-2, with D unresolved. CDR1 and CDR2 (germline): SGDLS, YYNGEE. The CDR3 length is 14 residues. V was clipped by 3 bases and J by 4 bases, with 10 bases between them. The CDR3 coding sequence is TGTGCCAGCAGCGCCCGACAACTCACCGGGGAGCTGTTTTTT. Translating it yields CASSARQLTGELFF.

The chain combines TRBV7-9 with TRBJ2-7; D perhaps matches TRBD2 (6 bases). V was clipped by 8 bases and J by 2 bases, with 10 bases between them. Germline values: CDR1 SEHNR, CDR2 FQNEAQ (reference sequence). The CDR3 covers 12 residues. The CDR3 DNA sequence: TGTGCCAGCGGGCCGGGGGCCTACGAGCAGTACTTC. Translation: CASGPGAYEQYF.

The V and J genes are TRBV13 and TRBJ2-1; 10 bases are a match to TRBD1. The germline V gene encodes CDR1 PRHDT and CDR2 FYEKMQ (reference sequence). V trimming: 5 bases; J trimming: 8 bases; junction bases outside the gene matches: 12. This CDR3 is 16 amino acids long. Written as DNA, the CDR3 is TGTGCCAGCAGCCCTTCCGGGACAGGGGCCTGGGATGAGCAGTTCTTC. Translation: CASSPSGTGAWDEQFF.

This clone showed up just once. The rearrangement links TRBV28 to TRBJ1-2; D unresolved. The CDR3 contains 13 residues. Germline lookup yields CDR1 MDHEN and CDR2 SYDVKM. With 4 bases removed from V and 4 bases from J, the gap between germline ends came to 10 bases. CDR3 sequence reads: CASSSPVAYGYTF. The CDR3 region has the DNA TGTGCCAGCAGTTCCCCAGTGGCCTATGGCTACACCTTC.

The J gene is TRBJ1-1, the V gene TRBV4-1; a possible D gene is TRBD1 (5 bases). Germline values: CDR1 MGHRA, CDR2 YSYEKL. There are 16 residues in the CDR3. Trimming removed 4 bases from V and 13 bases from J, with 28 bases in between. The CDR3 loop reads CASSPPVFFREYIGFF. The CDR3 DNA sequence: TGCGCCAGCAGCCCTCCGGTATTTTTCAGGGAATACATCGGTTTCTTT.

V usage is TRBV20-1 and J usage is TRBJ2-1, with D possibly TRBD2 on 6 matching bases. Germline V gene data show CDR1 as DFQATT and CDR2 as SNEGSKA (reference sequence). The CDR3 covers 10 residues. V lost 4 bases to trimming and J lost 10 bases, with 8 bases between them. The DNA for the CDR3 is TGCAGTGCTACGCTAGCGGAGCAGTTCTTC. It codes for CSATLAEQFF.

The CDR3 sequence: CASSLPGVGPLHF. CDR3 nucleotide sequence: TGTGCCAGCAGCCTCCCGGGGGTAGGTCCCCTCCACTTT. The chain links TRBV3-1 (or the pseudogene TRBV3-2) to TRBJ1-6, with TRBD1 as a possible D gene (5 bases). V gave up 4 bases and J gave up 13 bases, with 14 bases separating them. The CDR3 has 13 amino acids. Germline assignment: CDR1 LGHDT and CDR2 YNNKEL (reference sequence).

The V call is TRBV6-5, the J call TRBJ1-3; D uncertain. Trimming shortened V by 7 bases and J by 9 bases, and 16 bases separated the two germline ends. The germline V gene has CDR1 MNHEY and CDR2 SVGAGI. This CDR3 is built from 13 residues. The chain's CDR3 is CASKTSGVGTIYF. The DNA of the CDR3 is TGTGCCAGCAAAACGTCCGGGGTCGGCACCATATATTTT.

This clone showed up just a few times. CDR3 region: CASSLRSAGSGNTIYF. The DNA for the CDR3 is TGTGCCAGCAGCCTAAGGAGTGCGGGATCTGGAAACACCATATATTTT. This chain uses TRBV7-6 with TRBJ1-3, with D uncertain. V gave up 5 bases and J gave up 1 base, with 15 bases separating them. Germline assignment: CDR1 SGHVS and CDR2 FNYEAQ. The CDR3 runs 16 residues. Supplemented by reference TRBV7-6 and TRBJ1-3, the full variable domain reads GAGVSQSPRYKVTKRGQDVALRCDPISGHVSLYWYRQALGQGPEFLTYFNYEAQQDKSGLPNDRFSAERPEGSISTLTIQRTEQRDSAMYRCASSLRSAGSGNTIYFGEGSWLTVV.